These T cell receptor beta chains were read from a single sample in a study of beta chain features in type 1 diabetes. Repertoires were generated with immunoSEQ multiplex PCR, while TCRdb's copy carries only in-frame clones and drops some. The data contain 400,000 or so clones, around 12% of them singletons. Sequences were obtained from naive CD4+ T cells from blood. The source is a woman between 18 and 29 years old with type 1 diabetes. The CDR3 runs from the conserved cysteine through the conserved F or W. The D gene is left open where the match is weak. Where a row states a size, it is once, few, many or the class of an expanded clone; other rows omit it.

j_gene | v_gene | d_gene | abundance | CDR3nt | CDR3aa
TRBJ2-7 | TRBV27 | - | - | TGTGCCAGCAGTTCTTCCGTCCGGGTCTTCGAGCAGTACTTC | CASSSSVRVFEQYF
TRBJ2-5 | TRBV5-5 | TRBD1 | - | TGTGCCAGCAGCTACGAACAGGGGTTCCAAGAGACCCAGTACTTC | CASSYEQGFQETQYF
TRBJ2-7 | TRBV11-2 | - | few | TGTGCCAGCAGCTCATTGTACGAGCAGTACTTC | CASSSLYEQYF
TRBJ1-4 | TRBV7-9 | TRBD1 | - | TGTGCCAGCAGCTCGGACAGGGGGAACGAAAAACTGTTTTTT | CASSSDRGNEKLFF
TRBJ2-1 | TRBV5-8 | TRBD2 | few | TGTGCCAGCAGCTTGCAGCGGGGGGCGATACCTGACAATGAGCAGTTCTTC | CASSLQRGAIPDNEQFF
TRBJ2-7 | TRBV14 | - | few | TGTGCCAGCAGCCCAGTACAGGGTTCCTACGAGCAGTACTTC | CASSPVQGSYEQYF
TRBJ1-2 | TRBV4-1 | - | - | TGCGCCAGCAGCCAAGTCCTCGGAGGGGACGGCTACACCTTC | CASSQVLGGDGYTF
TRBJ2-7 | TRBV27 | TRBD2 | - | TGTGCCAGCAGCGGACTAGCGGGAGGGCCAGCTGTCCACGAGCAGTACTTC | CASSGLAGGPAVHEQYF
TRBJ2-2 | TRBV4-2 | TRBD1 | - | TGTGCCAGCAGACCCGACAGGGGCCTGAACACCGGGGAGCTGTTTTTT | CASRPDRGLNTGELFF
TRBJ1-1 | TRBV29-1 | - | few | TGCAGTGCCAGGGTCACTGAAGCTTTCTTT | CSARVTEAFF
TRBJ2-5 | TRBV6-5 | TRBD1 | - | TGTGCCAGCAGCACCGGGACAGGCCAAGAGACCCAGTACTTC | CASSTGTGQETQYF
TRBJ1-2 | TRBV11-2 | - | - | TGTGCCAGCAGCTTAGATCGGTCGGGCTACACCTTC | CASSLDRSGYTF
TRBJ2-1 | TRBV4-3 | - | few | TGCGCCAGCAGCCGCTCGGGGGGCCAACTAGGCTACAATGAGCAGTTCTTC | CASSRSGGQLGYNEQFF
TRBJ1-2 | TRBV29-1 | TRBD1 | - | TGCAGCGTGAACAGGGGGCGGTCGCATGGCTACACCTTC | CSVNRGRSHGYTF
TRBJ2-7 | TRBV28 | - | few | TGTGCCAGCAGTCCGTGGGCTCTCAGCTCCTACGAGCAGTACTTC | CASSPWALSSYEQYF
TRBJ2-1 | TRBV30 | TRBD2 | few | TGTGCCTGGAAACCACGTCGCCACACTAGCGCACAAGATGAGCAGTTCTTC | CAWKPRRHTSAQDEQFF
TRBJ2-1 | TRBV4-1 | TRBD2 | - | TGCGCCAGCAGCCAAGCGGGAGAGCGGGGTTATTACTACAATGAGCAGTTCTTC | CASSQAGERGYYYNEQFF
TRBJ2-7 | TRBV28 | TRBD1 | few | TGTGCCAGCAGTAGCCCCGGGACAGGGGTTTACGAGCAGTACTTC | CASSSPGTGVYEQYF
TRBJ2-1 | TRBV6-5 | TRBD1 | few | TGTGCCAGCAGCAGGACAGGGACGTCCTACAATGAGCAGTTCTTC | CASSRTGTSYNEQFF
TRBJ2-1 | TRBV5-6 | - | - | TGTGCCAGCAGCCGCCACCGGGGTTGGTACAATGAGCAGTTCTTC | CASSRHRGWYNEQFF
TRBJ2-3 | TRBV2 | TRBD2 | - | TGTGCCAGCAGGACACCAGGGGGGAGAGGACTAGCGGGGGCCGCCTCGGGAGATACGCAGTATTTT | CASRTPGGRGLAGAASGDTQYF
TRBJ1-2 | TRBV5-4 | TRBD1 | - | TGTGCCAGCAGGGGCGGACAGGGGCCTTACTATGGCTACACCTTC | CASRGGQGPYYGYTF
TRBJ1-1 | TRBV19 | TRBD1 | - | TGTGCCAGCCACATAGGGGGCAGGGTGACTGAAGCTTTCTTT | CASHIGGRVTEAFF
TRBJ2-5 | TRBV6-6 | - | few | TGTGCCAGCATAAGAGGGGGCCAAGAGACCCAGTACTTC | CASIRGGQETQYF
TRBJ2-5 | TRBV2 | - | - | TGTGCCAGCAGTCCAAAAGAGACCCAGTACTTC | CASSPKETQYF
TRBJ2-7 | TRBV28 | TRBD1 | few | TGTGCCAGCTGGGCAGGGGGCGTAGAATACGAGCAGTACTTC | CASWAGGVEYEQYF
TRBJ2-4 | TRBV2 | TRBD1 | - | TGTGCCAGCAGTGAACAGGGGGCACCCCTCAAAAACATTCAGTACTTC | CASSEQGAPLKNIQYF
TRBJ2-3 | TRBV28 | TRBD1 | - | TGTGCCAGCAGTTTATCATCGGGACAGGGGTCGTATTTT | CASSLSSGQGSYF
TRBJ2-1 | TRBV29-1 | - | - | TGCAGCGTTCGGGACTACAATGAGCAGTTCTTC | CSVRDYNEQFF
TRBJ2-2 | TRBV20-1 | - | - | TGCAGTGTCCCTAGGACCGGGGAGCTGTTTTTT | CSVPRTGELFF
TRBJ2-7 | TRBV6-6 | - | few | TGTGCCAGCAGTTACAGGGACTCCATCCGCTACGAGCAGTACTTC | CASSYRDSIRYEQYF
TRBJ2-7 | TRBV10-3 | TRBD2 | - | TGTGCCATCAGTGGGGTAGCGGGGACCTCCTACGAGCAGTACTTC | CAISGVAGTSYEQYF
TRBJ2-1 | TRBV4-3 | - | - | TGCGCCAGCAGCCAAGTTACGGGGGTGTCATACAATGAGCAGTTCTTC | CASSQVTGVSYNEQFF
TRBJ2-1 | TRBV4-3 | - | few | TGCGCCAGCAGCCCCATTTCGGGAAAGGCCTACAATGAGCAGTTCTTC | CASSPISGKAYNEQFF
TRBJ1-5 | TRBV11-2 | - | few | TGTGCCAGCAGCTTGGGACACTGGGGCAATCAGCCCCAGCATTTT | CASSLGHWGNQPQHF
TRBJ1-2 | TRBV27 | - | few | TGTGCCAGCAGTTTGAGCCAGGGGTCGGGCTACACCTTC | CASSLSQGSGYTF
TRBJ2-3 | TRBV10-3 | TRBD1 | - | TGTGCCATCAGATCCGGACAGGTCCGCACAGATACGCAGTATTTT | CAIRSGQVRTDTQYF
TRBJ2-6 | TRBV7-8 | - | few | TGTGCCAGCAGCTTAGCGTCAGGGCTCGGGGCCAACGTCCTGACTTTC | CASSLASGLGANVLTF
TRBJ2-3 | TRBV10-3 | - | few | TGTGCCATCAGCAAGACGGGGGGCACAGATACGCAGTATTTT | CAISKTGGTDTQYF
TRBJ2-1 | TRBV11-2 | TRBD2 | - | TGTGCCAGCAGCTCCTACGGGCAGGGAGGGTCGAATGAGCAGTTCTTC | CASSSYGQGGSNEQFF
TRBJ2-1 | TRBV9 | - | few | TGTGCCAGCAGCGTAGCTGTCGATAGCTCCTACAATGAGCAGTTCTTC | CASSVAVDSSYNEQFF
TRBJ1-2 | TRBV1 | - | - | TGCACCAGCAGCCGAGGCAGGGGGCGGCCAGACTGTGGCTACACCTTC | CTSSRGRGRPDCGYTF